The T cell receptor (beta chain) described here comes from a study of shared clonotypes between healthy human individuals. Study-wide results and limits: Memory subsets generally showed smaller estimated richness than naive subsets did.

The protocol was immunoSEQ multiplex PCR, while the TCRdb copy is restricted to in-frame clones and leaves out a portion. The sample includes 2 million to 2.5 million clones, approximately 93% of them seen just once. A CD45RA-negative memory subset and a CD45RA+ naive subset were separated from the CD4+ cells. The CDR3 covers 12 residues. The V end lost 10 bases, the J end lost 5 bases, and 14 bases lay between the germline ends. CDR1 MDHEN and CDR2 SYDVKM come from the germline V gene. Remarks on this clone: What it binds is unknown.

The origin of this receptor is a man aged 18 to 35 in good health. Some clones in this sample may be carry-over from other donors' samples. This chain connects TRBV28 to TRBJ2-5; D is uncertain. Sequenced input: naive CD4+ T cells from PBMCs. The subset denotes: CD45RA+ positively selected. As DNA, the CDR3 is TGTGCCACCCGGCCTTATGGGGAGACCCAGTACTTC. Translating gives CATRPYGETQYF.